This T cell receptor (beta chain) was sequenced during a study of identical twins. Study-level results: In cord blood, abundant beta clonotypes had fewer insertions; memory showed no trend.

MiXCR, run by TCRdb on the 5' RACE reads, gives a single entry per CDR3 protein. The sample holds some 210,000 distinct CDR3 sequences; roughly 15% are singletons and the top ten take around two fifths. Germline CDR1 SGHAT, CDR2 FQNNGV. Trimming cost V 5 bases and J 0 bases; bases outside gene matches: 15. This CDR3 comprises 20 residues. This clonotype was seen a handful of times. Its antigen is still unknown. This sample also appeared in a second study, on T cells expressing NK-cell markers. That source notes: HCMV specificity of the expanded NKG2C+ T cell clones was not established.

The sample was CD8+ T cells sorted from blood. The source of this sequence is a young woman in good health. The genes are TRBV11-2 and TRBJ2-2; 10 nucleotides agree with TRBD2. CDR3 protein: CASSPNLVPGLASNTGELFF. CDR3 in DNA: TGTGCCAGCAGCCCCAACCTTGTCCCGGGACTAGCGTCGAACACCGGGGAGCTGTTTTTT.